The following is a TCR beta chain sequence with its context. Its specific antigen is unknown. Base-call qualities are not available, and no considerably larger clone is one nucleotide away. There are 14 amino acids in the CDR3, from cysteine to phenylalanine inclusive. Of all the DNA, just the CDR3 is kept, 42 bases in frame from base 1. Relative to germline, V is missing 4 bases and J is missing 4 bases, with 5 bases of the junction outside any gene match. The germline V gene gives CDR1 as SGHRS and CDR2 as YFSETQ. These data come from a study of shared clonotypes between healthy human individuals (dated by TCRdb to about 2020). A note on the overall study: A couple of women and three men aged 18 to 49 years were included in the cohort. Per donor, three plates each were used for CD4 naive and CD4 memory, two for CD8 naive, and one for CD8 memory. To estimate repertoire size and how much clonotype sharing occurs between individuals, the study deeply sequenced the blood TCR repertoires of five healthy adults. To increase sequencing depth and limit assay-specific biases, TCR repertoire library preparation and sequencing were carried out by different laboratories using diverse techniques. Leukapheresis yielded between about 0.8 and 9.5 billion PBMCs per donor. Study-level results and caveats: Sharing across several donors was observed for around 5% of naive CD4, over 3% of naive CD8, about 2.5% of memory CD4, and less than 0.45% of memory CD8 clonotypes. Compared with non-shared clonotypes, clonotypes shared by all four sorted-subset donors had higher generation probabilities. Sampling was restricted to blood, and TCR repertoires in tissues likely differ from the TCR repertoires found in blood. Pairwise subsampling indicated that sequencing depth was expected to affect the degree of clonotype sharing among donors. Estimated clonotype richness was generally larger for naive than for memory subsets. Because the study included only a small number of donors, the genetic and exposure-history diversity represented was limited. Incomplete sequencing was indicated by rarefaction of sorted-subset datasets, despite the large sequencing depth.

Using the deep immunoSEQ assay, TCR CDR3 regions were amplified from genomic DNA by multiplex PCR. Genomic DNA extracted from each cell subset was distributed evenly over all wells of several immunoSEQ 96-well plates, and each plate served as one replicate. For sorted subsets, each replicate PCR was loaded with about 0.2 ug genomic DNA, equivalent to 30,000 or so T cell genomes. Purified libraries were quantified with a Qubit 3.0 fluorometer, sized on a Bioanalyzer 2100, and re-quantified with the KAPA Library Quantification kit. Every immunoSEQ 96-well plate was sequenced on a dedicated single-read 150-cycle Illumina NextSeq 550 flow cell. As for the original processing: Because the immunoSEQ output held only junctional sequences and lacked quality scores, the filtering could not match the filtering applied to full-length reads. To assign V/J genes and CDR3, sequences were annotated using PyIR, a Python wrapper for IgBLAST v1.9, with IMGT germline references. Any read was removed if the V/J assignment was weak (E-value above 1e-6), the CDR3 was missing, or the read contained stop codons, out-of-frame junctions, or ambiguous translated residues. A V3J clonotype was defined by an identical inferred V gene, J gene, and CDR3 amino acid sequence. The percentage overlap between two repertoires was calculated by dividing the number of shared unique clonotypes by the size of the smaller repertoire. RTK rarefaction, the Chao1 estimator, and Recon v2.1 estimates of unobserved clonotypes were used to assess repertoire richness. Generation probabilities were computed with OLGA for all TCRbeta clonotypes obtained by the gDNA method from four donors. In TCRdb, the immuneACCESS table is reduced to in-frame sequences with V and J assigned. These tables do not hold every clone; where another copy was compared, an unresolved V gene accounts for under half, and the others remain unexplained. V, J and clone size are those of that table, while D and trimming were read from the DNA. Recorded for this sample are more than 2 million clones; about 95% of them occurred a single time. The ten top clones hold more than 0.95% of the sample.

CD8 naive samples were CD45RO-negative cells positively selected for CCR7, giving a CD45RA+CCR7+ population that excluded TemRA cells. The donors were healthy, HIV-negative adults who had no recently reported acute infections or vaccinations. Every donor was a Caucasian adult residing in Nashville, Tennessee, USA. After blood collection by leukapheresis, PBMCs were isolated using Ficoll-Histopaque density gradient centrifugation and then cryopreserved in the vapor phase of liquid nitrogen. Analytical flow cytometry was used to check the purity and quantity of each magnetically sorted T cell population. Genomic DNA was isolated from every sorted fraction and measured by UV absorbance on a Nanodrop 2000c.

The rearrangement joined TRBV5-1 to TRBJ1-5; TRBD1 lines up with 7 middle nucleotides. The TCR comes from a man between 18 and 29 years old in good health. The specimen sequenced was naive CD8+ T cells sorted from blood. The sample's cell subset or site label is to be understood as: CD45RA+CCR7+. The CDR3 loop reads CASSPGDSNQPQHF. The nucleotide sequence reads TGCGCCAGCAGCCCCGGGGACAGTAATCAGCCCCAGCATTTT.